A selection of T cell receptor beta chains follows, all from one sample in a study of shared clonotypes between healthy human individuals. Produced via immunoSEQ multiplex PCR; TCRdb's table is partial and in-frame only. The profile shows 600,000 to 800,000 clones, 72% of them singletons. What was sequenced was memory CD4+ T cells sorted from blood. Every receptor here comes from a woman aged 30 to 39 in good health. CDR3s include the opening cysteine and the closing phenylalanine or tryptophan. The order of the fields is V gene, D gene, clone size, J gene, CDR3 protein, CDR3 DNA. D genes are given only for firm matches. Some rows mark clone size as missing; the rest say once, few, many or name a class of expanded clone.

TRBV15,TRBD2,few,TRBJ2-3,CATLPTSGSDTQYF,TGTGCCACCCTTCCAACTAGCGGATCAGATACGCAGTATTTT
TRBV7-3,TRBD2,NA,TRBJ2-2,CASSLELAGGTGELFF,TGTGCCAGCAGCTTGGAATTGGCGGGAGGCACCGGGGAGCTGTTTTTT
TRBV20-1,NA,NA,TRBJ2-7,CSAKLNYEQYF,TGCAGTGCTAAACTTAACTACGAGCAGTACTTC
TRBV7-9,TRBD1,NA,TRBJ1-1,CASSSPDRGRAEAFF,TGTGCCAGCAGCTCCCCGGACAGGGGAAGGGCTGAAGCTTTCTTT
TRBV28,TRBD1,NA,TRBJ1-3,CASSYQGVSGNTIYF,TGTGCCAGCAGTTACCAGGGGGTCTCTGGAAACACCATATATTTT
TRBV25-1,NA,NA,TRBJ2-7,CASSELQDRRGEQYF,TGTGCCAGCAGTGAATTACAGGACAGGAGGGGCGAGCAGTACTTC
TRBV7-2,NA,NA,TRBJ2-3,CASSLSGSDTQYF,TGTGCCAGCAGCTTAAGCGGATCAGATACGCAGTATTTT
TRBV2,TRBD1,NA,TRBJ2-5,CASRQTGGLWETQYF,TGTGCCAGCAGACAGACAGGGGGGCTTTGGGAGACCCAGTACTTC
TRBV19,TRBD1,NA,TRBJ2-7,CASSMTGTPYEQYF,TGTGCCAGTAGTATGACAGGGACGCCCTACGAGCAGTACTTC
TRBV4-1,TRBD2,NA,TRBJ2-7,CASSQDPSGLEQYF,TGCGCCAGCAGCCAAGATCCTAGCGGACTCGAGCAGTACTTC
TRBV6-6,NA,NA,TRBJ2-3,CASRKQSTDTQYF,TGTGCCAGCAGGAAACAGAGCACAGATACGCAGTATTTT
TRBV4-2,NA,once,TRBJ2-1,CASSQVSGSGDSEQFF,TGTGCCAGCAGCCAAGTCTCCGGCTCAGGGGATAGTGAGCAGTTCTTC
TRBV28,NA,NA,TRBJ2-7,CASSYSGLSYEQYF,TGTGCCAGCAGTTATAGCGGCCTCTCCTACGAGCAGTACTTC
TRBV5-1,TRBD2,NA,TRBJ2-6,CASSLVSLAGLSGANVLTF,TGCGCCAGCAGCTTGGTATCTTTAGCGGGCCTCTCTGGGGCCAACGTCCTGACTTTC
TRBV7-9,NA,many,TRBJ2-7,CASSLVFGPYEQYF,TGTGCCAGCAGCTTAGTGTTCGGTCCCTACGAGCAGTACTTC
TRBV18,NA,NA,TRBJ2-2,CASSPPGEGTGELFF,TGTGCCAGCTCACCTCCGGGAGAGGGGACCGGGGAGCTGTTTTTT
TRBV19,TRBD2,NA,TRBJ2-6,CASSPAGGRYGANVLTF,TGTGCCAGTAGTCCGGCGGGAGGGAGGTACGGGGCCAACGTCCTGACTTTC
TRBV28,NA,NA,TRBJ2-3,CASSLRRPSTDTQYF,TGTGCCAGCAGTTTAAGACGGCCTAGCACAGATACGCAGTATTTT
TRBV6-4,NA,NA,TRBJ1-6,CASSDEAGTGSPLHF,TGTGCCAGCAGCGACGAGGCCGGGACCGGTTCACCCCTCCACTTT
TRBV2,NA,once,TRBJ2-5,CASRARGAGETQYF,TGTGCCAGCAGGGCACGGGGGGCTGGGGAGACCCAGTACTTC
TRBV30,TRBD1,NA,TRBJ1-5,CAWSRQGGNQPQHF,TGTGCCTGGAGCAGACAGGGTGGCAATCAGCCTCAGCATTTT
TRBV4-1,NA,NA,TRBJ1-4,CASSQPTDSKTNEKLFF,TGCGCCAGCAGCCAACCTACTGACAGCAAAACTAATGAAAAACTGTTTTTT
TRBV18,NA,NA,TRBJ2-7,CASSPPANRGSISYEQYF,TGTGCCAGCTCACCACCAGCTAACAGAGGGTCGATCTCCTACGAGCAGTACTTC
TRBV28,NA,NA,TRBJ1-5,CASSSPQTYSNQPQHF,TGTGCCAGCAGTTCCCCACAGACATATAGCAATCAGCCCCAGCATTTT
TRBV28,NA,NA,TRBJ1-2,CASSPFSGTTYGYTF,TGTGCCAGCAGTCCATTCTCAGGCACCACCTATGGCTACACCTTC
TRBV5-1,TRBD2,NA,TRBJ2-1,CASSPSGEGNEQFF,TGCGCCAGCAGCCCTTCGGGGGAGGGGAATGAGCAGTTCTTC
TRBV10-3,TRBD2,NA,TRBJ2-5,CAISEGTSAETQYF,TGTGCCATCAGTGAAGGGACTAGCGCCGAGACCCAGTACTTC
TRBV20-1,NA,many,TRBJ2-1,CSVGSYNEQFF,TGCAGTGTTGGGTCCTACAATGAGCAGTTCTTC
TRBV11-2,TRBD2,NA,TRBJ2-5,CASESTSGVGGPQYF,TGTGCCAGCGAATCGACTAGCGGAGTAGGTGGGCCCCAGTACTTC
TRBV1,NA,NA,TRBJ2-7,CTSSQGSRLSFSYEQYF,TGCACCAGCAGCCAAGGTTCGAGACTATCCTTCTCCTACGAGCAGTACTTC
TRBV7-6,NA,few,TRBJ2-7,CASSPPGGHEQYF,TGTGCCAGCAGCCCCCCGGGGGGCCACGAGCAGTACTTC
TRBV5-1,NA,NA,TRBJ2-7,CASSLAPDYEQYF,TGCGCCAGCAGCTTGGCCCCAGACTACGAGCAGTACTTC
TRBV28,NA,once,TRBJ2-3,CASSLAGTRIAQYF,TGTGCCAGCAGTTTAGCCGGGACACGGATAGCGCAGTATTTT
TRBV2,NA,NA,TRBJ2-1,CASNSIVEQGQFF,TGTGCCAGCAATTCGATCGTCGAACAGGGCCAATTCTTC
TRBV6-1,NA,NA,TRBJ2-2,CASSERATNTGELFF,TGTGCCAGCAGTGAAAGGGCTACGAACACCGGGGAGCTGTTTTTT
TRBV11-2,TRBD1,once,TRBJ1-2,CASSPPDRVYGYTF,TGTGCCAGCAGTCCACCAGACAGGGTATACGGCTACACCTTC
TRBV6-9,TRBD2,NA,TRBJ2-3,CASSHQEREGHTDTQYF,TGTGCCAGCAGCCACCAAGAGCGGGAGGGACACACAGATACGCAGTATTTT
TRBV2,NA,NA,TRBJ2-1,CASRGTVAQEQFF,TGTGCCAGCAGGGGGACTGTAGCGCAAGAGCAGTTCTTC
TRBV2,TRBD1,NA,TRBJ1-5,CASNGQEVQPQHF,TGTGCCAGCAATGGACAGGAGGTCCAGCCCCAGCATTTT
TRBV2,NA,NA,TRBJ2-7,CASSFWDPYEQYF,TGTGCCAGCAGTTTCTGGGATCCCTACGAGCAGTACTTC
TRBV27,NA,NA,TRBJ2-3,CASSFGAEGGDTQYF,TGTGCCAGCAGTTTCGGAGCGGAGGGGGGGGATACGCAGTATTTT
TRBV5-6,TRBD1,NA,TRBJ1-4,CASSLGQGARKLFF,TGTGCCAGCAGCTTGGGGCAGGGGGCGAGGAAACTGTTTTTT